A single sample gave rise to the 18 T cell receptor beta chains below, sequenced in a study of blood T cell repertoires in COVID-19. The data were produced by immunoSEQ multiplex PCR, yet TCRdb's version contains in-frame clones alone and is incomplete. The data show 150,000 to 200,000 clones, roughly four fifths seen once. Sequences were obtained from peripheral blood. The receptors were sampled from a woman over 75 with acute or convalescent COVID-19.

This chain joins TRBV29-1 and TRBJ2-1, with 7 bases lining up with TRBD1. Germline V lookup: CDR1 SQVTM, CDR2 ANQGSEA. The CDR3 covers 14 residues. V gave up 7 bases and J gave up 4 bases; unmatched junction bases: 10. The CDR3 nucleotides are TGCAGCGGCCGTACAGGGGTTTCTTACAATGAGCAGTTCTTC. Protein product: CSGRTGVSYNEQFF.

This clone was recorded once. The chain recombines TRBV2 with TRBJ2-3; the match to TRBD2 covers 8 bases. The CDR3 totals 15 residues. CDR1 is SNHLY, CDR2 FYNNEI, per germline. The V segment lost 4 bases and the J segment 4 bases; nucleotides outside the gene matches: 7. This CDR3 reads CASSVSAGGADTQYF. CDR3 bases: TGTGCCAGCAGTGTGTCCGCGGGGGGCGCAGATACGCAGTATTTT.

The V call is TRBV11-2, the J call TRBJ2-1; 9 nucleotides match TRBD1. V trimming: 1 base; J trimming: 3 bases; junction bases outside the gene matches: 7. The length of the CDR3 is 17 residues. Germline CDR1 reads SGHAT; CDR2 reads FQNNGV. CDR3 DNA sequence: TGTGCCAGCAGCTTAGTCGCGGACAGGGGCAACTACAATGAGCAGTTCTTC. This encodes CASSLVADRGNYNEQFF.

The genes are TRBV11-2 and TRBJ1-2, with D possibly matching TRBD1 (6 bases). Germline CDR1 is SGHAT and CDR2 is FQNNGV. The length of the CDR3 is 13 residues. V lost 1 base, J lost 12 bases, and 15 bases lay in between. CDR3 coding DNA: TGTGCCAGCAGCTTAGTGTTGGGGGCCGGCCACACCTTC. Residues: CASSLVLGAGHTF.

The sample holds a few counts of this clone. This chain uses TRBV7-8 with TRBJ2-2, with 11 bases that match TRBD2. V was pared by 1 base and J by 7 bases, with 8 bases of the junction left unmatched. Germline loops: CDR1 SGHVS, CDR2 FQNEAQ. CDR3 length: 17 amino acids. The CDR3 DNA reads TGTGCCAGCAGCTTAGTAGCGGGGGGGCCGATAGGCGGGGAGCTGTTTTTT. As protein: CASSLVAGGPIGGELFF.

The chain employs TRBV19 and TRBJ1-1, with TRBD1 matching over 8 bases. CDR1 LNHDA and CDR2 SQIVND come from the germline V gene (reference sequence). CDR3 length: 14 amino acids. V dropped 3 bases and J dropped 4; count of bases not matched to a gene: 4. CDR3 region: CASSMDRARTEAFF. CDR3 DNA sequence: TGTGCCAGTAGTATGGACAGGGCACGCACTGAAGCTTTCTTT.

This chain connects TRBV4-3 to TRBJ2-3, with 7 bases fitting TRBD1. Germline lookup yields CDR1 LGHNA and CDR2 YSLEER. With V trimmed by 8 bases and J by 0 bases, 8 bases remained unmatched. The CDR3 covers 15 residues. The CDR3 sequence: CASGKDRVSTDTQYF. The CDR3 coding sequence is TGCGCCAGCGGTAAAGACAGGGTGAGCACAGATACGCAGTATTTT.

The chain combines TRBV6-4 with TRBJ1-2, with D hard to call. Trimming stripped 5 bases from V and 4 bases from J, with 14 bases between. Germline loops: CDR1 MRHNA, CDR2 SNTAGT. The CDR3 is 14 residues long. The DNA for the CDR3 is TGTGCCAGCAGTCTTGACGGAACTACCTATGGCTACACCTTC. Translated, it gives CASSLDGTTYGYTF.

In DNA, the CDR3 is TGCGCCAGCAGCGACAGGGGAGGAACCGGGGAGCTGTTTTTT. This codes for CASSDRGGTGELFF. The genes are TRBV5-1 and TRBJ2-2; 8 nucleotides match TRBD1. The CDR3 spans 14 residues. Unmatched junction bases numbered 4, after V lost 4 bases and J lost 5 bases. In germline, CDR1 is SGHRS, CDR2 YFSETQ.

The chain recombines TRBV28 with TRBJ2-3; the D is unclear. The CDR3 is made up of 14 amino acids. Trimming shortened V by 3 bases and J by 2 bases, and 9 bases separated the two germline ends. In germline, CDR1 is MDHEN, CDR2 SYDVKM. In nucleotides, the CDR3 is TGTGCCAGCAGTTTTCGTCAGTACACAGATACGCAGTATTTT. Translated: CASSFRQYTDTQYF.

The chain joins TRBV10-3 to TRBJ2-3, with D possibly matching TRBD1 (5 bases). This CDR3 has 13 residues. V lost 6 bases to trimming and J lost 3 bases, with 10 bases between them. Looked up from germline, CDR1 is ENHRY and CDR2 is SYGVKD. CDR3 protein: CAIRQGWTDTQYF. The DNA of the CDR3 is TGTGCCATCAGGCAGGGTTGGACAGATACGCAGTATTTT.

This clone was found a few times. The chain recombines TRBV7-9 with TRBJ2-2; 7 bases align to TRBD1. This CDR3 is built from 18 residues. Germline assignment: CDR1 SEHNR and CDR2 FQNEAQ (reference sequence). Germline trimming cut 1 base from V and 6 bases from J; bases unmatched to any gene: 14. CDR3 in amino acids: CASSLVGRQGIRSGELFF. The DNA for the CDR3 is TGTGCCAGCAGCTTAGTTGGGAGACAGGGCATAAGATCCGGGGAGCTGTTTTTT. Combining the CDR3 with reference TRBV7-9 and TRBJ2-2 gives the whole variable domain DTGVSQNPRHKITKRGQNVTFRCDPISEHNRLYWYRQTLGQGPEFLTYFQNEAQLEKSRLLSDRFSAERPKGSFSTLEIQRTEQGDSAMYLCASSLVGRQGIRSGELFFGEGSRLTVL.

The rearrangement uses TRBV4-2 and TRBJ1-1; D is uncertain. The V gene lost 1 base and the J gene lost 8 bases, with 14 bases spanning the gap. The CDR3 has 14 amino acids. Germline V gives CDR1 LGHNA, CDR2 YNFKEQ. The DNA of the CDR3 is TGTGCCAGCAGCCAAGGAGGGCCTTTACCCGAAGCTTTCTTT. Translating it yields CASSQGGPLPEAFF.

The chain joins TRBV5-5 to TRBJ2-3; D might be TRBD2 (6 bases). Germline lookup yields CDR1 SGHKS and CDR2 YYEKEE (reference sequence). Deletions cut 4 bases from V and 8 bases from J, with 14 bases between. The CDR3 length is 13 residues. CDR3 protein: CASSPSGDGTQYF. The CDR3, as DNA: TGTGCCAGCAGCCCATCGGGGGACGGTACGCAGTATTTT.

This chain links TRBV4-2 with TRBJ2-7; 7 bases match TRBD1. V was clipped by 3 bases and J by 5 bases; unmatched bases: 7. The germline gives CDR1 LGHNA, CDR2 YNFKEQ. This CDR3 has 14 residues. DNA for the CDR3: TGTGCCAGCAGCCAGACGACAGGGAGAGACGAGCAGTACTTC. Translated: CASSQTTGRDEQYF.

The V call is TRBV6-5, the J call TRBJ1-2, with D tentatively TRBD1 (6 bases). Germline assignment: CDR1 MNHEY and CDR2 SVGAGI. Trimming shortened V by 3 bases and J by 3 bases, and 11 bases separated the two germline ends. The CDR3 has 14 amino acids. The CDR3 DNA sequence: TGTGCCAGCAGTTATTCGACAGGCTACTATGGCTACACCTTC. Its translation is CASSYSTGYYGYTF.

The chain couples TRBV7-2 to TRBJ2-1; D is unresolved. V lost 0 bases to trimming and J lost 7 bases, with 7 bases between them. Germline CDR1 and CDR2: SGHTA and FQGNSA. The CDR3 extends over 13 amino acids. CDR3: CASSLALANEQFF. The DNA of the CDR3 is TGTGCCAGCAGCTTAGCGCTCGCGAATGAGCAGTTCTTC.

The rearrangement links TRBV10-3 to TRBJ2-1; TRBD2 aligns across 16 bases. J lost 4 bases, V lost 2 bases, and 8 bases had no gene match. CDR3 length: 19 amino acids. Germline loops: CDR1 ENHRY, CDR2 SYGVKD. This chain's CDR3 is CAISEQGTSGRGAYNEQFF. In DNA, the CDR3 is TGTGCCATCAGTGAGCAGGGGACTAGCGGGAGGGGGGCGTACAATGAGCAGTTCTTC.